These T cell receptor beta chains were read from a single sample in a study of CD8 T cells in ankylosing spondylitis. TCRdb re-called the 5' RACE reads through MiXCR, storing one row per CDR3 protein. The repertoire holds about 400,000 distinct CDR3 sequences, with 20% to 25% as singletons. Sequencing was performed on blood, either unsorted or a sorted T cell fraction (not recorded which). The receptor source for this set is a male donor with ankylosing spondylitis or in good health (not recorded which). Each CDR3 is given with its conserved first and last residue. A D gene is named only where the DNA matches it firmly. The size of a clone is reported for some rows only, either as once, few or many, or as a class for expanded clones.

CDR3 DNA: TGTGCCAGCAGGCCACTAGCGGGGGGCGCCGGGGAGCTGTTTTTT
CDR3 protein: CASRPLAGGAGELFF
D gene: TRBD2
clone size: few
V gene: TRBV6-1
J gene: TRBJ2-2

CDR3 DNA: TGTGCCAGCAGTTACTCCCGACTAGCGGCCAACTACGAGCAGTACTTC
CDR3 protein: CASSYSRLAANYEQYF
D gene: TRBD2
clone size: NA
V gene: TRBV6-5
J gene: TRBJ2-7

CDR3 DNA: TGTGCCAGCAGTTTAGAGGCTAGTCGCACCTTC
CDR3 protein: CASSLEASRTF
D gene: NA
clone size: NA
V gene: TRBV12-3/TRBV12-4
J gene: TRBJ1-2

CDR3 DNA: TGTGCCAGCAGTCAGGAGGGACTAGCGGGAGACACCTACAATGAGCAGTTCTTC
CDR3 protein: CASSQEGLAGDTYNEQFF
D gene: TRBD2
clone size: NA
V gene: TRBV6-2/TRBV6-3
J gene: TRBJ2-1

CDR3 DNA: TGTGCCAGCAGAGGGACTAGCGGGGGCCCCGGGGAGCTGTTTTTT
CDR3 protein: CASRGTSGGPGELFF
D gene: TRBD2
clone size: few
V gene: TRBV12-3/TRBV12-4
J gene: TRBJ2-2

CDR3 DNA: TGCAGCGTTCTGGGGTACCAAGAGACCCAGTACTTC
CDR3 protein: CSVLGYQETQYF
D gene: NA
clone size: NA
V gene: TRBV29-1
J gene: TRBJ2-5

CDR3 DNA: TGCAGTGCTAGGGCTCTAGCGGGGTTGGACGAGCAGTACTTC
CDR3 protein: CSARALAGLDEQYF
D gene: TRBD2
clone size: NA
V gene: TRBV20-1
J gene: TRBJ2-7

CDR3 DNA: TGCAGTGTAAATCCGGGACTAGCGGGGGCGATTTACGAGCAGTACTTC
CDR3 protein: CSVNPGLAGAIYEQYF
D gene: TRBD2
clone size: few
V gene: TRBV20-1
J gene: TRBJ2-7

CDR3 DNA: TGCAGCTTATACGGGACCTCGGGTGGGGAGCAGTACTTC
CDR3 protein: CSLYGTSGGEQYF
D gene: NA
clone size: NA
V gene: TRBV29-1
J gene: TRBJ2-7

CDR3 DNA: TGTGCCAGCAGTGAAATGTCAGGGTCCTACGAGCAGTACTTC
CDR3 protein: CASSEMSGSYEQYF
D gene: NA
clone size: few
V gene: TRBV2
J gene: TRBJ2-7

CDR3 DNA: TGTGCCAGCAGCTTGTACGCGGGGGGGCCCTACGAGCAGTACTTC
CDR3 protein: CASSLYAGGPYEQYF
D gene: TRBD2
clone size: NA
V gene: TRBV5-6
J gene: TRBJ2-7

CDR3 DNA: TGTGCCAGCAGTTCCATTCCGGGACAAGTTACGCTGGGCGAGCAGTACTTC
CDR3 protein: CASSSIPGQVTLGEQYF
D gene: NA
clone size: few
V gene: TRBV12-3/TRBV12-4
J gene: TRBJ2-7

CDR3 DNA: TGTGCCAGCAGCTTATTGGAGGCTCGCAGCGGGGGGGCCTCGGACGGGGAGCTGTTTTTT
CDR3 protein: CASSLLEARSGGASDGELFF
D gene: TRBD2
clone size: NA
V gene: TRBV11-1
J gene: TRBJ2-2

CDR3 DNA: TGCGCCAGCAGCCAAGATGCCGGAGATAATGAAAAACTGTTTTTT
CDR3 protein: CASSQDAGDNEKLFF
D gene: NA
clone size: NA
V gene: TRBV4-1
J gene: TRBJ1-4

CDR3 DNA: TGCAGCGTCTTAGGGGATGGCACTGAAGCTTTCTTT
CDR3 protein: CSVLGDGTEAFF
D gene: NA
clone size: NA
V gene: TRBV29-1
J gene: TRBJ1-1

CDR3 DNA: TGCAGCGTTGAAGTTCTCACAGGGAATTTCTATGGCTACACCTTC
CDR3 protein: CSVEVLTGNFYGYTF
D gene: NA
clone size: few
V gene: TRBV29-1
J gene: TRBJ1-2

CDR3 DNA: TGCAGCGTTGTAAAATCCTACGAGCAGTACTTC
CDR3 protein: CSVVKSYEQYF
D gene: NA
clone size: NA
V gene: TRBV29-1
J gene: TRBJ2-7

CDR3 DNA: TGTGCCAGCAAACCGACAGGGGCCTACGAGCAGTACTTC
CDR3 protein: CASKPTGAYEQYF
D gene: TRBD1
clone size: NA
V gene: TRBV6-2/TRBV6-3
J gene: TRBJ2-7

CDR3 DNA: TGTGCCAGCAGCTCTTCACTAACCGACTACGAGCAGTACTTC
CDR3 protein: CASSSSLTDYEQYF
D gene: NA
clone size: few
V gene: TRBV7-9
J gene: TRBJ2-7

CDR3 DNA: TGTGCCAGCAGTTACTCTAACGGGGGGGCGGATACGCAGTATTTT
CDR3 protein: CASSYSNGGADTQYF
D gene: TRBD2
clone size: NA
V gene: TRBV6-5
J gene: TRBJ2-3

CDR3 DNA: TGTGCCTGGAGTGACAGGGGTTACGAGCAGTACTTC
CDR3 protein: CAWSDRGYEQYF
D gene: TRBD1
clone size: few
V gene: TRBV30
J gene: TRBJ2-7

CDR3 DNA: TGTGCCAGCAGGCTGGGGGGCGGCACAGATACGCAGTATTTT
CDR3 protein: CASRLGGGTDTQYF
D gene: NA
clone size: NA
V gene: TRBV7-6
J gene: TRBJ2-3

CDR3 DNA: TGTGCCAGCAGCGTACCAAGGGGCGCAGTTCAGTACTTC
CDR3 protein: CASSVPRGAVQYF
D gene: NA
clone size: few
V gene: TRBV5-6
J gene: TRBJ2-4

CDR3 DNA: TGTGCCAGCAGTAACCAAGTCAGGACGAGCCAAGAGACCCAGTACTTC
CDR3 protein: CASSNQVRTSQETQYF
D gene: NA
clone size: NA
V gene: TRBV2
J gene: TRBJ2-5

CDR3 DNA: TGTGCCAGTAGCCTCCTTCTGCTGGACAATGAGCAGTTCTTC
CDR3 protein: CASSLLLLDNEQFF
D gene: NA
clone size: few
V gene: TRBV19
J gene: TRBJ2-1

CDR3 DNA: TGCAGTGCTCGAGCCGGGACAGGAGATAATTCACCCCTCCACTTT
CDR3 protein: CSARAGTGDNSPLHF
D gene: TRBD1
clone size: many
V gene: TRBV20-1
J gene: TRBJ1-6

CDR3 DNA: TGTGCCAGCAGTTTGGTGGGACAGGGGGTAGAGACCCAGTACTTC
CDR3 protein: CASSLVGQGVETQYF
D gene: TRBD1
clone size: few
V gene: TRBV12-3/TRBV12-4
J gene: TRBJ2-5

CDR3 DNA: TGCAGCGTGGGGGGCGAGGACACAACCTACGAGCAGTACTTC
CDR3 protein: CSVGGEDTTYEQYF
D gene: NA
clone size: few
V gene: TRBV29-1
J gene: TRBJ2-7

CDR3 DNA: TGCAGTGCTACATTTGCACAGGGGATTCCCTACGAGCAGTACTTC
CDR3 protein: CSATFAQGIPYEQYF
D gene: TRBD1
clone size: NA
V gene: TRBV20-1
J gene: TRBJ2-7

CDR3 DNA: TGTGCCAGCAGTGATAGGACATTTTACGAGCAGTACTTC
CDR3 protein: CASSDRTFYEQYF
D gene: NA
clone size: few
V gene: TRBV2
J gene: TRBJ2-7

CDR3 DNA: TGTGCCTGGGACCTGGGGAGCTCCTACGAGCAGTACTTC
CDR3 protein: CAWDLGSSYEQYF
D gene: NA
clone size: few
V gene: TRBV30
J gene: TRBJ2-7

CDR3 DNA: TGTGCCAGCAGTCCAGGGACAGGGGGCCAAGAGACCCAGTACTTC
CDR3 protein: CASSPGTGGQETQYF
D gene: TRBD1
clone size: few
V gene: TRBV27
J gene: TRBJ2-5

CDR3 DNA: TGTGCCAGCAGCCCCTTGATTGGGGAGCTGTTTTTT
CDR3 protein: CASSPLIGELFF
D gene: NA
clone size: NA
V gene: TRBV27
J gene: TRBJ2-2

CDR3 DNA: TGTGCCAGCAGCTTTCTCCAGGGGGAAGAGACCCAGTACTTC
CDR3 protein: CASSFLQGEETQYF
D gene: TRBD1
clone size: few
V gene: TRBV7-9
J gene: TRBJ2-5

CDR3 DNA: TGCAGTGCTAGAAGACTAGCGGGGATGGATGAGCAGTTCTTC
CDR3 protein: CSARRLAGMDEQFF
D gene: TRBD2
clone size: few
V gene: TRBV20-1
J gene: TRBJ2-1

CDR3 DNA: TGTGCCAGCAACCAACCGGGACAGGGAACCTACAATGAGCAGTTCTTC
CDR3 protein: CASNQPGQGTYNEQFF
D gene: TRBD1
clone size: few
V gene: TRBV28
J gene: TRBJ2-1

CDR3 DNA: TGCGCCAGCAGCTTGGAAAGGGGCCCCGGCACAGATACGCAGTATTTT
CDR3 protein: CASSLERGPGTDTQYF
D gene: NA
clone size: NA
V gene: TRBV5-1
J gene: TRBJ2-3

CDR3 DNA: TGTGCCAGCAGTGAAAGGACAGTGTACGAGCAGTACTTC
CDR3 protein: CASSERTVYEQYF
D gene: NA
clone size: few
V gene: TRBV2
J gene: TRBJ2-7

CDR3 DNA: TGTGCCAGCAGCTACCGGACTAGCGGCACAGATACGCAGTATTTT
CDR3 protein: CASSYRTSGTDTQYF
D gene: TRBD2
clone size: few
V gene: TRBV13
J gene: TRBJ2-3

CDR3 DNA: TGTGCTAGTGGGCCCCACGAGGATCCCACCTACAATGAGCAGTTCTTC
CDR3 protein: CASGPHEDPTYNEQFF
D gene: NA
clone size: many
V gene: TRBV12-5
J gene: TRBJ2-1

CDR3 DNA: TGTGCCAGCAGCCCAGGGGGCTGGCAGCCCCAGCATTTT
CDR3 protein: CASSPGGWQPQHF
D gene: TRBD1
clone size: NA
V gene: TRBV6-1
J gene: TRBJ1-5

CDR3 DNA: TGTGCCAGCAGCCCAACCCAGGACCATACCAGCACAGATACGCAGTATTTT
CDR3 protein: CASSPTQDHTSTDTQYF
D gene: NA
clone size: NA
V gene: TRBV5-5
J gene: TRBJ2-3

CDR3 DNA: TGTGCCAGCAGCTTGTCCAGGGCCGAGCAGTACTTC
CDR3 protein: CASSLSRAEQYF
D gene: NA
clone size: NA
V gene: TRBV5-6
J gene: TRBJ2-7

CDR3 DNA: TGTGCCAGCAGCGCCCGCGCTCTCCATGAGCAGTTCTTC
CDR3 protein: CASSARALHEQFF
D gene: NA
clone size: few
V gene: TRBV9
J gene: TRBJ2-1

CDR3 DNA: TGTGCCAGCAGTGATTGGAAACAGGGGGCAGTCGGTAATGAGCAGTTCTTC
CDR3 protein: CASSDWKQGAVGNEQFF
D gene: TRBD1
clone size: few
V gene: TRBV25-1
J gene: TRBJ2-1

CDR3 DNA: TGTGCCAGCAGCACAGACCCTACAAGACAGGCCTTTCCTTCCTACGAGCAGTACTTC
CDR3 protein: CASSTDPTRQAFPSYEQYF
D gene: NA
clone size: NA
V gene: TRBV11-1
J gene: TRBJ2-7

CDR3 DNA: TGTGCCAGCAGTTGCGACCCGGAGGACCTCCTTACTGAGCAGTTCTTC
CDR3 protein: CASSCDPEDLLTEQFF
D gene: NA
clone size: NA
V gene: TRBV27
J gene: TRBJ2-1

CDR3 DNA: TGTGCCAGCAGCTTGGACAACTACGAGCAGTACTTC
CDR3 protein: CASSLDNYEQYF
D gene: NA
clone size: NA
V gene: TRBV7-9
J gene: TRBJ2-7

CDR3 DNA: TGTGCCAGCATCGGGACAGGCGGCAACAATGAGCAGTTCTTC
CDR3 protein: CASIGTGGNNEQFF
D gene: TRBD1
clone size: NA
V gene: TRBV7-9
J gene: TRBJ2-1

CDR3 DNA: TGTGCCAGCAGCCGACGGGGGACTAGCGGGGCGAACACAGATACGCAGTATTTT
CDR3 protein: CASSRRGTSGANTDTQYF
D gene: TRBD2
clone size: NA
V gene: TRBV7-6
J gene: TRBJ2-3

CDR3 DNA: TGTGCCAGCAGTGACGGCACAACCCACAATGAGCAGTTCTTC
CDR3 protein: CASSDGTTHNEQFF
D gene: NA
clone size: NA
V gene: TRBV6-4
J gene: TRBJ2-1

CDR3 DNA: TGCAGTGCTAGAGCAGTCACAGGGGGGTCACCCCTCCACTTT
CDR3 protein: CSARAVTGGSPLHF
D gene: TRBD1
clone size: NA
V gene: TRBV20-1
J gene: TRBJ1-6

CDR3 DNA: TGTGCCAGCAGTTGGGGACAGGGGCACAATCAGCCCCAGCATTTT
CDR3 protein: CASSWGQGHNQPQHF
D gene: TRBD1
clone size: once
V gene: TRBV27
J gene: TRBJ1-5

CDR3 DNA: TGTGCCAGCAGCTTGGAGCCTGCAGGGGCGTTAACAGATACGCAGTATTTT
CDR3 protein: CASSLEPAGALTDTQYF
D gene: NA
clone size: NA
V gene: TRBV5-5
J gene: TRBJ2-3

CDR3 DNA: TGCAGTGCCAAAGGTCCTGGCCGGGCGGGGCACAATGAGCAGTTCTTC
CDR3 protein: CSAKGPGRAGHNEQFF
D gene: NA
clone size: NA
V gene: TRBV20-1
J gene: TRBJ2-1